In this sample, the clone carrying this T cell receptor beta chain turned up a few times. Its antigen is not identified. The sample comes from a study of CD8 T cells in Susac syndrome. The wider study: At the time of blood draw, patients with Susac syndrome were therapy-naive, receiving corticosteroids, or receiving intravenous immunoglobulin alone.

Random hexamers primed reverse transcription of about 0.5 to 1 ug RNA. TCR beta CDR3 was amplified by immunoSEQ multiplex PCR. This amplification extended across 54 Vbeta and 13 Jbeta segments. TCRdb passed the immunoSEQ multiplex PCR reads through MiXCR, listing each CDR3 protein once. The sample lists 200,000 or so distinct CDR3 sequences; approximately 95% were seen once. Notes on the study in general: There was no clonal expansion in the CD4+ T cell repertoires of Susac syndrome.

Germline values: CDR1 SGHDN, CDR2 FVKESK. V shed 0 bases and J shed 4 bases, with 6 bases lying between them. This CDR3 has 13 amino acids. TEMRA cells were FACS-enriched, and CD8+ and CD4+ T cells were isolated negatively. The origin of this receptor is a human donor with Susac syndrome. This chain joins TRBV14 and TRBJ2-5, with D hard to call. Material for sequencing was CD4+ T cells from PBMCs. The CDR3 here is CASSQDLGETQYF. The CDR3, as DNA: TGTGCCAGCAGCCAAGACCTGGGAGAGACCCAGTACTTC. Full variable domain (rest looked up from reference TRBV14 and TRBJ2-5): EAGVTQFPSHSVIEKGQTVTLRCDPISGHDNLYWYRRVMGKEIKFLLHFVKESKQDESGMPNNRFLAERTGGTYSTLKVQPAELEDSGVYFCASSQDLGETQYFGPGTRLLVL.